Described below is a single T cell receptor beta chain sequence and its context. The sample carries other DNA sequences with the same CDR3. The data belong to a study of blood T cell repertoires in COVID-19. Study summary: Specimens from acute and convalescent COVID-19 originated in the United States, Italy and Spain. The cDNA or gDNA used as material had been derived from T cells, B-cell-depleted T cells, or PBMCs.

Per the original data handling: Amplification of reference gene primers was used by the study to estimate nucleated cell counts. The method was immunoSEQ multiplex PCR; TCRdb's version includes in-frame clones alone and lacks a portion of them. V, J and clone size are those of that table, while D and trimming were read from the DNA. The data hold about 200,000 clones, with about 91% observed a single time. The sample was peripheral blood. This TCR came from a man under 40 with acute or convalescent COVID-19.

The CDR3 DNA reads as TGTGCCACCCCTGACAGGAACACCGGGGAGCTGTTTTTT. Translated: CATPDRNTGELFF. This chain links TRBV19 with TRBJ2-2; tentative D call: TRBD1 (5 bases). CDR1 LNHDA and CDR2 SQIVND come from the germline V gene (reference sequence). The ends were cut back, 10 bases at V and 1 base at J, with 10 bases in the middle. The length of the CDR3 is 13 residues.